This is a list of T cell receptor beta chains from one sample in a study of long-term antiretroviral therapy in people with HIV. Profiling relied on immunoSEQ multiplex PCR, and the TCRdb table lists in-frame clones only, not all of them. This sample has about 22,000 clones; 79% occur once, and the top ten carry about 9.1%. Specimen: unsorted PBMCs, collected 1.2 years after starting antiretroviral therapy. Source of these receptors: a woman aged 40 to 50 with HIV. CDR3s include the opening cysteine and the closing phenylalanine or tryptophan. A D gene is named only where the DNA matches it firmly.

D: -; length: 12; V: TRBV30; CDR3: CAWSGRGSEQFF
D: TRBD1; length: 15; V: TRBV10-3; CDR3: CAIRDRGNFDYGYTF
D: -; length: 14; V: TRBV2; CDR3: CASSEVLGKNEQYF
D: -; length: 13; V: TRBV4-3; CDR3: CASSQTTGGGYTF
D: TRBD1; length: 12; V: TRBV29-1; CDR3: CSVEQGAYGYTF
D: TRBD1; length: 14; V: TRBV4-3; CDR3: CASSPGTGQETQYF
D: -; length: 13; V: TRBV11-3; CDR3: CASSLTAYYEQYF
D: -; length: 12; V: TRBV11-2; CDR3: CASSSSRTEAFF
D: -; length: 13; V: TRBV7-8; CDR3: CASSPRVRETQYF
D: TRBD2; length: 14; V: TRBV5-6; CDR3: CASSWTSSNGELFF
D: TRBD1; length: 14; V: TRBV5-6; CDR3: CASSLEGQLYEQYF
D: -; length: 16; V: TRBV6-6; CDR3: CASSRPPDATNEKLFF
D: -; length: 13; V: TRBV5-4; CDR3: CASSGPGDTEAFF
D: TRBD1; length: 17; V: TRBV5-1; CDR3: CASSLEQGAPGANVLTF
D: -; length: 12; V: TRBV29-1; CDR3: CSVAGETGELFF
D: TRBD1; length: 16; V: TRBV7-8; CDR3: CASSLEGTAMTYEQYF
D: -; length: 14; V: TRBV6-1; CDR3: CASGSLSYNSPLHF
D: -; length: 15; V: TRBV5-8; CDR3: CASSLVRGLGYEQFF
D: -; length: 12; V: TRBV18; CDR3: CASSPLDGEAFF
D: TRBD1; length: 14; V: TRBV5-5; CDR3: CASSLGTGVAEAFF
D: TRBD1; length: 15; V: TRBV7-9; CDR3: CASSLPGQGSYEQYF
D: -; length: 14; V: TRBV4-3; CDR3: CASSQSGQNTEAFF
D: TRBD2; length: 17; V: TRBV5-1; CDR3: CASSSGLAGGGWDEQFF
D: -; length: 16; V: TRBV10-3; CDR3: CAISEAVGATGGELFF
D: TRBD1; length: 16; V: TRBV9; CDR3: CASSAFTGTGVSEAFF
D: -; length: 14; V: TRBV11-3; CDR3: CASSPTRRKDTQYF
D: TRBD2; length: 17; V: TRBV7-2; CDR3: CASSSKGLAGGYNEQFF
D: -; length: 13; V: TRBV19; CDR3: CASSIEGRGGYTF
D: -; length: 14; V: TRBV5-1; CDR3: CASSSTTRPYEQYF
D: -; length: 13; V: TRBV30; CDR3: CAWSRDSTYEQYF
D: -; length: 14; V: TRBV5-8; CDR3: CASSPGSSYNEQFF
D: -; length: 14; V: TRBV29-1; CDR3: CSVAQPSHRETQYF
D: TRBD2; length: 13; V: TRBV19; CDR3: CASTSGRGETQYF
D: -; length: 13; V: TRBV11-2; CDR3: CASTVGLGNTIYF
D: -; length: 15; V: TRBV5-4; CDR3: CASSQDGAPSYEQYF
D: -; length: 15; V: TRBV6-5; CDR3: CASRPTTVTLYEQYF
D: -; length: 15; V: TRBV19; CDR3: CASSIEGEPNQPQHF
D: -; length: 14; V: TRBV4-3; CDR3: CASKEERGSDEQFF
D: -; length: 16; V: TRBV7-2; CDR3: CASSLVTYGGTYEQYF
D: -; length: 14; V: TRBV5-4; CDR3: CASSFSGTNYEQYF
D: -; length: 13; V: TRBV18; CDR3: CASSPGERYEQYF
D: TRBD2; length: 16; V: TRBV7-6; CDR3: CASSEVAGGLGYEQYF
D: -; length: 15; V: TRBV11-1; CDR3: CASSFVPALSYEQYF
D: -; length: 12; V: TRBV9; CDR3: CASSGVDYGYTF
D: -; length: 15; V: TRBV25-1; CDR3: CASSDGYSSGNTIYF
D: TRBD2; length: 14; V: TRBV19; CDR3: CASSMTSVHGELFF
D: -; length: 14; V: TRBV6-5; CDR3: CASIDPLGGDTQYF
D: -; length: 18; V: TRBV5-4; CDR3: CASSLGGAKTYSTDTQYF
D: -; length: 14; V: TRBV7-9; CDR3: CASSFPQGRGEAFF
D: -; length: 13; V: TRBV29-1; CDR3: CSVEDRVRSGYTF
D: TRBD1; length: 14; V: TRBV6-5; CDR3: CASSYGQGVGELFF
D: -; length: 16; V: TRBV7-2; CDR3: CASSLGLGPGLDTQYF
D: -; length: 14; V: TRBV2; CDR3: CASSEAGRSYGYTF